A selection of T cell receptor beta chains follows, all from one sample in a study of high-grade serous ovarian cancer treatment subgroups. Profiled with immunoSEQ multiplex PCR; TCRdb holds only in-frame clones, not every one. The data show thousands of clones, around 80% seen once. Sequenced material: tumor tissue. All receptors derive from a human donor with high-grade serous ovarian cancer. Both conserved end residues are trimmed from each CDR3.

>TRBV19|TRBJ2-3
ASSSRLAGVTQY
>TRBV6-1|TRBJ2-7
ASRTGQGVAGEQY
>TRBV5-4|TRBJ1-6
ASSPGTGRSRWSPLH
>TRBV5-1|TRBJ2-5
ASSTNQETQY
>TRBV4-1|TRBJ2-2
ASSHPGQNTGELF
>TRBV7-8|TRBJ2-4
ASSVTSGGTNIQY
>TRBV19|TRBJ2-1
ASSMGSGTPYNEQF
>TRBV7-2|TRBJ1-4
ASSFKAGNLMF
>TRBV7-7|TRBJ2-3
ASSSGEPTDTQY
>TRBV5-1|TRBJ2-2
ASSYPGQGTGELF
>TRBV29-1|TRBJ2-1
SVERLAGVYYNEQF
>TRBV16|TRBJ2-2
ASSQSIGQGNTGELF
>TRBV7-8|TRBJ2-1
ASSLARQRNEQF
>TRBV2|TRBJ1-1
ASRRQGAGKTEAF
>TRBV7-8|TRBJ1-4
ASSLGGGRVEKLF
>TRBV11-2|TRBJ2-7
ASSKGLAGVSYEQY
>TRBV2|TRBJ2-7
ASSETGLGSYEQY
>TRBV27|TRBJ1-6
ASKPRFGVDSPLH
>TRBV5-8|TRBJ1-1
ASTLSGTEAF
>TRBV28|TRBJ2-7
ASSFQGMTGTHEQY
>TRBV4-1|TRBJ2-7
ASSPLVGNEQY
>TRBV9|TRBJ2-5
ASSVGGGETQY
>TRBV5-4|TRBJ2-7
ASSSGGSIYEQY
>TRBV5-6|TRBJ1-4
ASSRGDGGNEKLF
>TRBV5-4|TRBJ1-2
ASTLLGDYGYT
>TRBV7-2|TRBJ2-7
ASSLVPSGREQY
>TRBV9|TRBJ1-5
ASSVADRAGNQPQH
>TRBV29-1|TRBJ1-2
SALGGGGYT
>TRBV10-3|TRBJ1-5
AISTQGDQPQH
>TRBV28|TRBJ2-7
ASMSLYEQY
>TRBV30|TRBJ2-2
AGWGGTGELF
>TRBV10-2|TRBJ2-5
ASGRDMGETQY
>TRBV4-1|TRBJ2-1
ASSGAPGAYNEQF
>TRBV4-1|TRBJ2-7
ASSQPRGRHYEQY
>TRBV19|TRBJ2-1
ASSPRTAWNEQF
>TRBV7-8|TRBJ2-1
ASSSLEKSSYNEQF
>TRBV10-3|TRBJ2-3
AIRRPGGTDTQY
>TRBV7-9|TRBJ1-1
ASSSLGHIEAF
>TRBV29-1|TRBJ1-1
SVEEKATEAF
>TRBV5-1|TRBJ2-3
ASGSSTDTQY
>TRBV7-2|TRBJ2-2
ASSLETAAGELF
>TRBV5-1|TRBJ2-1
ASRQGLNEQF
>TRBV19|TRBJ1-4
ASSTAGRATNEKLF
>TRBV7-9|TRBJ2-3
ASRGAGTPDTQY
>TRBV4-1|TRBJ2-7
ASSLLAGDGEQY
>TRBV7-8|TRBJ2-7
ASSLEGGVTYEQY
>TRBV23-1|TRBJ2-7
ASSHLPDGYEQY
>TRBV19|TRBJ1-1
ASSMILGVTEAF